This entry describes one TCR beta chain. What it binds is unknown. The entry originates in a study of vaccination and CD4 T cells after COVID-19. Overall study context: Sampling after COVID took place at a median of around 110 days (range 35 to 161) following diagnosis.

The Oncomine TCR Beta short-read assay was applied to DNA of cultured CD4+ T cells. TCRdb independently ran MiXCR on the PCR reads; one entry per CDR3 protein. This sample has fewer than 13,000 distinct CDR3 sequences, with about a third found just once. V lost 4 bases, J lost 5 bases, and 17 bases lay in between. This CDR3 contains 15 residues. Germline assignment: CDR1 LGHNA and CDR2 YNFKEQ. Treatment: roughly nine-day PBMC culture with coronavirus spike peptide pools or control peptides (ViraFEST assay). PBMCs, plated at around 1.9 million per well, were grown in the presence of 9.5 to 10 IU/ml IL-2 and around 10 ug/ml peptide pools.

The sequenced sample consisted of CD4+ T cells from blood, cultured in vitro. The chain recombines TRBV4-2 with TRBJ1-2; possibly TRBD1 for D (5 bases). This TCR was recovered from a human donor who had recovered from COVID-19. This CDR3 reads CASSPQIGGGYGYTF. CDR3 coding DNA: TGTGCCAGCAGCCCGCAGATCGGGGGAGGTTATGGCTACACCTTC.